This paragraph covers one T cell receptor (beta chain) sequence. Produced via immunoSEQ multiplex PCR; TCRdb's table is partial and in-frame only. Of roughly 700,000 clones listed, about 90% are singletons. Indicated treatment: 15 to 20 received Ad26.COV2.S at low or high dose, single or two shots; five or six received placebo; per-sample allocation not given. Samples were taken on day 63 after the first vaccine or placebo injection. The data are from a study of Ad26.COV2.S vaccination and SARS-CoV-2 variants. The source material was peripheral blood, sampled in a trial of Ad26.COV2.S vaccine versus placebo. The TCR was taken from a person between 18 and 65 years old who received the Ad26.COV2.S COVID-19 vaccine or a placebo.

CDR3 coding DNA: TGTGCCAGCAGTTCCCTTTGGAACACTGAAGCTTTCTTT. Translating it yields CASSSLWNTEAFF. V is TRBV6-5 and J is TRBJ1-1; D is unresolved. V was trimmed by 4 bases and J by 1 base, leaving 7 bases between them. Germline assignment: CDR1 MNHEY and CDR2 SVGAGI. The CDR3 has 13 residues.